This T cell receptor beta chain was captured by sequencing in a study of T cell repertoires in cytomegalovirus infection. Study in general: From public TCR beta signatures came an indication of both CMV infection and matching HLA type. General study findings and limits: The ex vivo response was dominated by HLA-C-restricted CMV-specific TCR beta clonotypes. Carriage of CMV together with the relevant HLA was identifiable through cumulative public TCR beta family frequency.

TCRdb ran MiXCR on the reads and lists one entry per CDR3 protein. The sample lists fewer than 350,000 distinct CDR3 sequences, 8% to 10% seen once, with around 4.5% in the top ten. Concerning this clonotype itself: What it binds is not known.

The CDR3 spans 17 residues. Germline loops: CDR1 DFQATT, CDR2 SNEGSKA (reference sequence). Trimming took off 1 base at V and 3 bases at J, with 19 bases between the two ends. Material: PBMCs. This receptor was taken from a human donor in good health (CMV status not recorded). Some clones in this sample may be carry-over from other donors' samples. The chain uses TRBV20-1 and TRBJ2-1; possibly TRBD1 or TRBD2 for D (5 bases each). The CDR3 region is CSARGFTGLSGYNEQFF. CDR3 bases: TGCAGTGCTAGAGGTTTCACGGGGCTGAGCGGCTACAATGAGCAGTTCTTC.